The next 2 T cell receptor beta chains were all read from a single sample in a study of blood T cell repertoires in COVID-19. Sequencing used immunoSEQ multiplex PCR; TCRdb keeps in-frame clones, though not all of them. Of about 300,000 clones listed, roughly 91% are singletons. Sequenced input: peripheral blood. The receptor set was obtained from a woman in her thirties with COVID-19, enrolled during active disease.

The chain combines TRBV24-1 with TRBJ1-4; D is uncertain. Trimming took 3 bases from V and 6 from J, leaving 16 bases between them. The CDR3 totals 16 residues. Germline V CDR1 and CDR2: KGHDR, SFDVKD. CDR3 in DNA: TGTGCCACCAGTGATCCGGGGTCCCCCCCACATGAAAAACTGTTTTTT. Translation: CATSDPGSPPHEKLFF.

DNA for the CDR3: TGTGCCAGCGAGGGCTTCAGGGGAAACACCATATATTTT. It encodes CASEGFRGNTIYF. The chain recombines TRBV11-3 with TRBJ1-3; D is unclear. This CDR3 contains 13 residues. Germline V lookup: CDR1 SGHNT, CDR2 YENEEA. Trimming left V 8 bases short and J 4 bases short, with 12 bases between. The complete variable domain, with remaining parts taken from reference TRBV11-3 and TRBJ1-3, reads EAGVVQSPRYKIIEKKQPVAFWCNPISGHNTLYWYLQNLGQGPELLIRYENEEAVDDSQLPKDRFSAERLKGVDSTLKIQPAELGDSAVYLCASEGFRGNTIYFGEGSWLTVV.